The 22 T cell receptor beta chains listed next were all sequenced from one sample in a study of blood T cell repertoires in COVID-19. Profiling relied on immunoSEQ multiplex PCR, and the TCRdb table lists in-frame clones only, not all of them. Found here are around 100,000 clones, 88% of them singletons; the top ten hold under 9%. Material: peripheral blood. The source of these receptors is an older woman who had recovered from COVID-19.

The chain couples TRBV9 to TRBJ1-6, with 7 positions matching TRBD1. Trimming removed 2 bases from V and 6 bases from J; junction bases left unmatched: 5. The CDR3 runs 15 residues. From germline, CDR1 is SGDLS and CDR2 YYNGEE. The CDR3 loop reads CASSVGQAGNSPLHF. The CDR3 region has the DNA TGTGCCAGCAGCGTTGGACAGGCGGGTAATTCACCCCTCCACTTT. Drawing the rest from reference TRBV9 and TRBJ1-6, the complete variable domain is DSGVTQTPKHLITATGQRVTLRCSPRSGDLSVYWYQQSLDQGLQFLIQYYNGEERAKGNILERFSAQQFPDLHSELNLSSLELGDSALYFCASSVGQAGNSPLHFGNGTRLTVT.

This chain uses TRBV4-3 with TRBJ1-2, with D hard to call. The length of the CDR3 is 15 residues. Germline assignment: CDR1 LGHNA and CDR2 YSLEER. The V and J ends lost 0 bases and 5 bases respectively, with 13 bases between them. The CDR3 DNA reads TGCGCCAGCAGCCAAGAGGCAGAACCGCTTTATGGCTACACCTTC. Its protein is CASSQEAEPLYGYTF.

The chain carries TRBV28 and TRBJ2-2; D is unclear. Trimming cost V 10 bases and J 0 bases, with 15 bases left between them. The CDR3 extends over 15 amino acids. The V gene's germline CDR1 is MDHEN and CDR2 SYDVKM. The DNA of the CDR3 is TGTGCCACCCCGATGACTCCCGCGAACACCGGGGAGCTGTTTTTT. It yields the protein CATPMTPANTGELFF.

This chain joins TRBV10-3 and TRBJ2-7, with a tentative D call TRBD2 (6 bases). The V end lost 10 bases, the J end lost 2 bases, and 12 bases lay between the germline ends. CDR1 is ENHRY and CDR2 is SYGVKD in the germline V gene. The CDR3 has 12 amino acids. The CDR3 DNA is TGTGCCACGGAGGGGTTGACCTACGAGCAGTACTTC. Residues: CATEGLTYEQYF.

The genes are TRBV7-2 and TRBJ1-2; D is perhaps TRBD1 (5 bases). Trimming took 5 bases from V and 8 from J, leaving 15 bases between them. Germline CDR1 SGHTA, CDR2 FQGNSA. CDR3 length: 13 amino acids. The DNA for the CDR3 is TGTGCCAGCAGCCCCCAGGGTGCGGGGGGCTACACCTTC. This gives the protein CASSPQGAGGYTF.

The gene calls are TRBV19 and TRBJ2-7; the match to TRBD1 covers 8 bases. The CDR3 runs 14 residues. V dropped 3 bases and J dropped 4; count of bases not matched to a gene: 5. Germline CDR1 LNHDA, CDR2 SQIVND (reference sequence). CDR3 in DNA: TGTGCCAGTAGTATCCAGGGGGCGTGGTACGAGCAGTACTTC. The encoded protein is CASSIQGAWYEQYF. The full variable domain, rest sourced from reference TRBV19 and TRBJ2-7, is DGGITQSPKYLFRKEGQNVTLSCEQNLNHDAMYWYRQDPGQGLRLIYYSQIVNDFQKGDIAEGYSVSREKKESFPLTVTSAQKNPTAFYLCASSIQGAWYEQYFGPGTRLTVT.

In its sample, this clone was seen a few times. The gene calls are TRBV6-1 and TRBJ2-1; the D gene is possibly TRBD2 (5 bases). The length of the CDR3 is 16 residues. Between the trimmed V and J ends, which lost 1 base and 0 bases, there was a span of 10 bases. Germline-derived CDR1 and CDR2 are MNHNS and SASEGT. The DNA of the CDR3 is TGTGCCAGCAGTGAAGTGCAGCGGACCTCCTACAATGAGCAGTTCTTC. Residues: CASSEVQRTSYNEQFF.

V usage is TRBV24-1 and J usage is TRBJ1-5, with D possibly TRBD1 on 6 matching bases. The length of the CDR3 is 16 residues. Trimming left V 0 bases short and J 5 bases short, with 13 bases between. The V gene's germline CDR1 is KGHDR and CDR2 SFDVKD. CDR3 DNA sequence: TGTGCCACCAGTGATTTGGGGGGCGGCGACGATCAGCCCCAGCATTTT. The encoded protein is CATSDLGGGDDQPQHF.

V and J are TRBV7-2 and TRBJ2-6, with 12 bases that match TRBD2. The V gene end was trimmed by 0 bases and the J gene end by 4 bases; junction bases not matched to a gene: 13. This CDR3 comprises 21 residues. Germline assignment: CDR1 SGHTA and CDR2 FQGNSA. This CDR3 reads CASSLAASGRAGTSGANVLTF. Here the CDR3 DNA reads TGTGCCAGCAGCTTAGCAGCTAGCGGGAGGGCCGGGACTTCGGGGGCCAACGTCCTGACTTTC.

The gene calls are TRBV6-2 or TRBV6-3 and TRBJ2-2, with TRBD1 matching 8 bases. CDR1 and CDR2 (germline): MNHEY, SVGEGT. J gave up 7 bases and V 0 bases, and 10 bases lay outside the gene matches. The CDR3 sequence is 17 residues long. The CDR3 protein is CASSYSRLDRANGELFF. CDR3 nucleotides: TGTGCCAGCAGTTACTCGAGGCTGGACAGGGCTAACGGGGAGCTGTTTTTT.

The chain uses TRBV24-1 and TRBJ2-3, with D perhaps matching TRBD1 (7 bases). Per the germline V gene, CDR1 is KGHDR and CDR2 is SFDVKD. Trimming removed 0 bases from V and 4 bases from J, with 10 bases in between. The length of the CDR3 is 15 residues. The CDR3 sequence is CATSDLGGTADTQYF. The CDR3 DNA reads TGTGCCACCAGTGATTTGGGAGGGACAGCAGATACGCAGTATTTT.

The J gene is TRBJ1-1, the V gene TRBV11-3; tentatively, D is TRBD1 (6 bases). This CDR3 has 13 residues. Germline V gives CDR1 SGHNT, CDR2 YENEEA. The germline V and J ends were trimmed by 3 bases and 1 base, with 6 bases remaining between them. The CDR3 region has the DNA TGTGCCAGCAGCTTGGGGGCGAACACTGAAGCTTTCTTT. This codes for CASSLGANTEAFF.

The CDR3: CASSLSQGVSEQYF. DNA for the CDR3: TGCGCCAGCAGCTTGAGCCAGGGCGTCTCCGAGCAGTACTTC. The chain uses TRBV5-1 and TRBJ2-7, with a possible D match to TRBD1 (5 bases). Germline V lookup: CDR1 SGHRS, CDR2 YFSETQ. The CDR3 is made up of 14 amino acids. Deletions cut 1 base from V and 6 bases from J, with 14 bases between.

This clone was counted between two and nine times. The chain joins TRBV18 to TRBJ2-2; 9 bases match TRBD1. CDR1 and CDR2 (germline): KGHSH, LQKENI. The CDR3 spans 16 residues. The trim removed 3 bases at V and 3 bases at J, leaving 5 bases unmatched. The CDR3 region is CASSPGQGFDTGELFF. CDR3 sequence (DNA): TGTGCCAGCTCACCCGGACAGGGGTTTGACACCGGGGAGCTGTTTTTT. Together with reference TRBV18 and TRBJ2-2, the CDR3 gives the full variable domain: NAGVMQNPRHLVRRRGQEARLRCSPMKGHSHVYWYRQLPEEGLKFMVYLQKENIIDESGMPKERFSAEFPKEGPSILRIQQVVRGDSAAYFCASSPGQGFDTGELFFGEGSRLTVL.

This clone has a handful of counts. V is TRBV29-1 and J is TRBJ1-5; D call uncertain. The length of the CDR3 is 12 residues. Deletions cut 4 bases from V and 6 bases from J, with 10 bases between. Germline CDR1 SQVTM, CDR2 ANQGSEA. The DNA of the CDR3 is TGCAGCGTTGGCGGGGTCGGTCAGCCCCAGCATTTT. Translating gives CSVGGVGQPQHF.

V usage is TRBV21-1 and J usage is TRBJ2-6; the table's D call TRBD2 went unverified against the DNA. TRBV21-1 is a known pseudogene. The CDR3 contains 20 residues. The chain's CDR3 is CASSNPGTSGARGGANVLTF. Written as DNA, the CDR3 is TGTGCCAGCAGCAACCCCGGGACTAGCGGGGCGAGGGGAGGGGCCAACGTCCTGACTTTC.

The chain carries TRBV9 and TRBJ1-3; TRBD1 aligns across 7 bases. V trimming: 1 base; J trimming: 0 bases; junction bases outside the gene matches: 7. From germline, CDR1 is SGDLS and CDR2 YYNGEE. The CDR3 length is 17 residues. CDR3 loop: CASSVLGTVGSGNTIYF. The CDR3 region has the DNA TGTGCCAGCAGCGTATTAGGGACAGTTGGCTCTGGAAACACCATATATTTT. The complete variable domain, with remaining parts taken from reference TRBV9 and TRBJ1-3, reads DSGVTQTPKHLITATGQRVTLRCSPRSGDLSVYWYQQSLDQGLQFLIQYYNGEERAKGNILERFSAQQFPDLHSELNLSSLELGDSALYFCASSVLGTVGSGNTIYFGEGSWLTVV.

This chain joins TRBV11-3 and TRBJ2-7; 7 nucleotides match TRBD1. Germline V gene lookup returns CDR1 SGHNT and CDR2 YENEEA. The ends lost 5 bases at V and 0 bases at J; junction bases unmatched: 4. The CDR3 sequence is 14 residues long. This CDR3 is CASSRGQSSYEQYF. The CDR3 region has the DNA TGTGCCAGCAGCCGGGGACAGAGCTCCTACGAGCAGTACTTC.

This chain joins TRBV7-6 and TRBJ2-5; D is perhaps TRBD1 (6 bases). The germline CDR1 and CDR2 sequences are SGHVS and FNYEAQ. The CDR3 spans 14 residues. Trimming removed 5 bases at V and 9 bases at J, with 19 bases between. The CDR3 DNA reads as TGTGCCAGCAGCATGGGGGCCGTCGTTGCGGCCCAGTACTTC. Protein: CASSMGAVVAAQYF.

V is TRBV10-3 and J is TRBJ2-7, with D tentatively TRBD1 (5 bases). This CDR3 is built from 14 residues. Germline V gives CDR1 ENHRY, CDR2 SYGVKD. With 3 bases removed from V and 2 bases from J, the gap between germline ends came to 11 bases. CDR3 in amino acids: CAISEGRAAYEQYF. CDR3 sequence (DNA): TGTGCCATCAGTGAAGGCAGGGCAGCCTACGAGCAGTACTTC.

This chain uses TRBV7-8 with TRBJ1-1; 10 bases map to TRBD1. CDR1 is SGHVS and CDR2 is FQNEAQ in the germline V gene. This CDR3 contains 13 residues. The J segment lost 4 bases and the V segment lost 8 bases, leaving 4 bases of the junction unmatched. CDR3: CASVRTGGTEAFF. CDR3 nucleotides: TGTGCCAGCGTCAGGACAGGGGGCACTGAAGCTTTCTTT.

CDR3 sequence: CASSLGGAANEQFF. CDR3 in DNA: TGTGCCAGCAGCTTAGGTGGGGCAGCCAACGAGCAGTTCTTC. The rearrangement links TRBV7-8 to TRBJ2-1; possibly TRBD1 for D (5 bases). Between the trimmed V and J ends, which lost 1 base and 10 bases, there was a span of 14 bases. Germline V gene data show CDR1 as SGHVS and CDR2 as FQNEAQ. The CDR3 contains 14 residues.